The text below deals with one T cell receptor beta chain. The CDR3 loop spans 15 amino acids. Unmatched junction bases numbered 3, after V lost 4 bases and J lost 0 bases. Germline V gene lookup returns CDR1 SGHRS and CDR2 YFSETQ. These data originate in a study of PD-1 blockade in mismatch repair-deficient tumors. Overall study context: All were previously treated, progressing patients with about 12 mismatch repair-deficient cancer types.

The method was immunoSEQ multiplex PCR; TCRdb's version includes in-frame clones alone and lacks a portion of them. The repertoire holds about 51,000 clones, roughly 80% seen once, with 3.3% in the top ten. PCR or immunohistochemistry showed mismatch repair deficiency in every enrolled patient. The TCR-sequenced patients were a few responders to pembrolizumab. Source: peripheral blood, taken 4 weeks after starting pembrolizumab. The receptor was derived from an adult with mismatch repair-deficient cancer. The chain recombines TRBV5-1 with TRBJ2-3; 9 positions match TRBD1. The CDR3 nucleotides are TGCGCCAGCAGCCGAGACAGGGGGAGCACAGATACGCAGTATTTT. This codes for CASSRDRGSTDTQYF.